This T cell receptor beta chain was captured by sequencing in a study of blood T cells in healthy people across ages. Findings of the study overall: A roughly linear fall in TCR beta diversity per million T cells was seen with increasing age.

With respect to this clonotype: No antigen is known for it.

Alongside a J-beta primer mix, a sample-barcoded 5' primer served in a second PCR lasting about 6 to 11 cycles. CDR3-containing paired-end reads numbering at least 2.5 million came from each sample. MiXCR was run by TCRdb on the 5' RACE reads, yielding one entry per CDR3 protein. The repertoire holds around 970,000 distinct CDR3 sequences, roughly 51% seen once, with roughly a fifth in the top ten. The individuals who served as donors were healthy Caucasians living in Russia, aged roughly 6 to 100. This CDR3 is built from 13 residues. The germline V and J ends were trimmed by 4 bases and 1 base, with 7 bases remaining between them. The germline CDR1 and CDR2 sequences are SGHRS and YFSETQ.

Sequenced material: blood. V is TRBV5-1 and J is TRBJ2-3; D gene uncertain. The clonotype originates from a woman aged 60-70 years in good health. The CDR3 DNA sequence: TGCGCCAGCAGCAGGAAGGGCACAGATACGCAGTATTTT. Protein sequence: CASSRKGTDTQYF.